Below are 32 T cell receptor beta chains sequenced from a single sample in a study of identical twins. Using its own MiXCR run on the 5' RACE reads, TCRdb lists one record per CDR3 protein. The sample includes roughly 240,000 distinct CDR3 sequences, approximately 7% of them seen just once. These sequences were also reported in another study, on yellow fever vaccine responses in identical twins.

The sample taken for sequencing was memory (CD45RO+) T cells sorted from blood. The receptors originated from a young woman in good health.

J is TRBJ1-6 and V is TRBV6-1, with TRBD1 matching 8 bases. Germline V lookup: CDR1 MNHNS, CDR2 SASEGT. Trimming cost V 6 bases and J 10 bases; bases outside gene matches: 5. The CDR3 has 13 amino acids. In nucleotides, the CDR3 is TGTGCCAGCAGGGTGACAGGGGCCTCACCCCTCCACTTT. This gives the protein CASRVTGASPLHF.

This clonotype was seen ten or more times. This rearrangement joins TRBV27 to TRBJ2-3; 12 positions match TRBD1. The length of the CDR3 is 17 residues. Germline CDR1 is MNHEY and CDR2 is SMNVEV (reference sequence). V lost 8 bases, J lost 4 bases, and 13 bases stayed unmatched. The CDR3 DNA reads TGTGCCAGCGGGTATATTGGGACAGGGGGCAGGGCAGATACGCAGTATTTT. It encodes CASGYIGTGGRADTQYF.

This clonotype was seen a handful of times. V gene TRBV11-2 combines with J gene TRBJ2-1, with TRBD2 identical over 9 bases. Unmatched junction bases numbered 7, after V lost 6 bases and J lost 4 bases. This CDR3 contains 15 residues. Germline values: CDR1 SGHAT, CDR2 FQNNGV. DNA of the CDR3: TGTGCCAGCAGTCACCAGCGGGGGGATTACAATGAGCAGTTCTTC. Encoded protein: CASSHQRGDYNEQFF.

The table lists this clonotype with a few counts. This rearrangement joins TRBV6-1 to TRBJ2-1; 10 bases align to TRBD2. The CDR3 spans 14 residues. V shed 9 bases, J shed 10 bases, and the junction held 12 bases outside the gene matches. Germline CDR1 and CDR2: MNHNS and SASEGT. CDR3 bases: TGTGCCAGGGAACCGGGACTAGCGATTTCCGAGCAGTTCTTC. Its protein is CAREPGLAISEQFF.

This clonotype was detected only a few times. The gene calls are TRBV2 and TRBJ2-3; 7 bases map to TRBD2. The CDR3 spans 18 residues. V trimming: 2 bases; J trimming: 0 bases; junction bases outside the gene matches: 11. The germline gives CDR1 SNHLY, CDR2 FYNNEI. This CDR3 reads CASSETNGGNPSTDTQYF. CDR3 nucleotides: TGTGCCAGCAGTGAAACTAACGGGGGGAATCCGAGCACAGATACGCAGTATTTT.

The rearrangement links TRBV14 to TRBJ2-3, with 11 bases aligning to TRBD2. The CDR3 is made up of 16 amino acids. V was pared by 5 bases and J by 5 bases, with 9 bases of the junction left unmatched. CDR1 is SGHDN and CDR2 is FVKESK in the germline V gene. The chain's CDR3 is CASSEDTGTSGDTQYF. CDR3 nucleotides: TGTGCCAGCAGCGAGGACACCGGGACTAGCGGAGATACGCAGTATTTT.

This clonotype appeared a few times. The rearrangement joins TRBV29-1 to TRBJ1-1; 7 nucleotides align to TRBD1. The CDR3 covers 13 residues. V lost 7 bases and J lost 3; bases outside the gene matches: 8. In germline, CDR1 is SQVTM, CDR2 ANQGSEA. CDR3 coding DNA: TGCAGCGGGGTCAGGGGGTCTGACACTGAAGCTTTCTTT. Its protein is CSGVRGSDTEAFF.

DNA of the CDR3: TGCGCCAGCAGCGTAGGAAAGAACACTGAAGCTTTCTTT. Protein product: CASSVGKNTEAFF. The chain links TRBV5-1 to TRBJ1-1; D is uncertain. Between the trimmed V and J ends, which lost 4 bases and 1 base, there was a span of 8 bases. The CDR3 runs to 13 residues. Germline V gives CDR1 SGHRS, CDR2 YFSETQ. Filled out from reference TRBV5-1 and TRBJ1-1, the complete variable domain reads KAGVTQTPRYLIKTRGQQVTLSCSPISGHRSVSWYQQTPGQGLQFLFEYFSETQRNKGNFPGRFSGRQFSNSRSEMNVSTLELGDSALYLCASSVGKNTEAFFGQGTRLTVV.

There are a few counts of this clonotype. The chain is built from TRBV13 and TRBJ1-5, with D unresolved. V was pared by 0 bases and J by 2 bases, with 11 bases between. This CDR3 spans 16 amino acids. Germline V lookup: CDR1 PRHDT, CDR2 FYEKMQ (reference sequence). The CDR3 nucleotides read TGTGCCAGCAGCTTAGGTCGGGCCCTGGGCAATCAGCCCCAGCATTTT. Translation: CASSLGRALGNQPQHF.

Only a few counts were recorded for this clonotype. The CDR3 here is CSGGVGGRSYNEQFF. Here the CDR3 DNA reads TGCAGTGGGGGCGTGGGGGGCCGCTCCTACAATGAGCAGTTCTTC. This chain uses TRBV20-1 with TRBJ2-1; D is tentatively TRBD1 or TRBD2 (6 bases each). The V gene's germline CDR1 is DFQATT and CDR2 SNEGSKA (reference sequence). The CDR3 has 15 residues. Trimming cost V 7 bases and J 0 bases, with 16 bases left between them.

In this sample, this clonotype turned up a few times. This chain uses TRBV7-8 with TRBJ1-2, with D hard to call. V lost 1 base and J lost 4, with 13 bases in between. CDR3 size: 15 residues. CDR1 and CDR2 (germline): SGHVS, FQNEAQ. The CDR3 region is CASSLGAGSTYGYTF. CDR3 DNA: TGTGCCAGCAGCTTAGGGGCAGGATCAACCTATGGCTACACCTTC.

This sequence joins TRBV6-1 and TRBJ1-2; weak D call: TRBD1 (6 bases). CDR1 is MNHNS, CDR2 SASEGT, per germline. The CDR3 extends over 16 amino acids. Trimming shortened V by 2 bases and J by 7 bases, and 20 bases separated the two germline ends. The CDR3 sequence is CASSEKRQVVVRGYTF. The CDR3 nucleotides read TGTGCCAGCAGTGAAAAACGACAGGTAGTGGTTCGTGGCTACACCTTC.

The chain employs TRBV20-1 and TRBJ2-1, with 8 bases aligning to TRBD2. The CDR3 extends over 18 amino acids. Germline trimming cut 7 bases from V and 0 bases from J; bases unmatched to any gene: 17. Per germline, CDR1 DFQATT and CDR2 SNEGSKA (reference sequence). DNA for the CDR3: TGCAGTGTTCAGAAGCGGGAGCCCACTCGGAGCTCCTACAATGAGCAGTTCTTC. Its translation: CSVQKREPTRSSYNEQFF.

This clonotype was seen a few times. The chain uses TRBV6-5 and TRBJ2-1; 10 nucleotides match TRBD1. This CDR3 has 18 residues. After removal of 1 base from V and 10 bases from J, the junction contained 16 bases not matched to a gene. Germline values: CDR1 MNHEY, CDR2 SVGAGI. CDR3 DNA: TGTGCCAGCAGTTACTATCGCTCCTCTCCGGGACAGGGGTTGGAGCAGTTCTTC. It is translated as CASSYYRSSPGQGLEQFF.

This clonotype was picked up many times. V and J are TRBV5-1 and TRBJ2-2; 7 bases are a match to TRBD2. V shed 1 base, J shed 0 bases, and the junction held 6 bases outside the gene matches. The CDR3 covers 17 residues. CDR1 is SGHRS and CDR2 is YFSETQ in the germline V gene. The CDR3 DNA is TGCGCCAGCAGCTTGTCCCCTAGCGGAGCGAACACCGGGGAGCTGTTTTTT. It encodes CASSLSPSGANTGELFF.

The rearrangement uses TRBV19 and TRBJ2-3, with D hard to call. The CDR3 consists of 14 residues. V lost 4 bases to trimming and J lost 0 bases, with 8 bases between them. Germline V gives CDR1 LNHDA, CDR2 SQIVND (reference sequence). CDR3 nucleotides: TGTGCCAGTAGTACCAGACATAGCACAGATACGCAGTATTTT. It is translated as CASSTRHSTDTQYF.

This clonotype was counted ten times or more. The chain has TRBV20-1 and TRBJ2-1; TRBD2 matches 14 bases. This CDR3 spans 16 amino acids. V shed 4 bases, J shed 8 bases, and the junction held 10 bases outside the gene matches. Germline-derived CDR1 and CDR2 are DFQATT and SNEGSKA (reference sequence). CDR3 sequence (DNA): TGCAGTGCTACCCCTGGGGGGACTAGCGGGAGAGATGAGCAGTTCTTC. Translating it yields CSATPGGTSGRDEQFF.

This chain joins TRBV4-2 and TRBJ2-1, with 7 nucleotides matching TRBD1. V was clipped by 0 bases and J by 0 bases; unmatched bases: 5. This CDR3 comprises 17 residues. Germline CDR1 LGHNA, CDR2 YNFKEQ. This CDR3 reads CASSQEWDRDSYNEQFF. The CDR3 nucleotides are TGTGCCAGCAGCCAAGAATGGGACAGAGACTCCTACAATGAGCAGTTCTTC.

In its sample, this clonotype was seen many times. The J gene is TRBJ1-1, the V gene TRBV29-1; possible D gene TRBD1, 6 bases. Trimming shortened V by 4 bases and J by 0 bases, and 12 bases separated the two germline ends. The germline V gene encodes CDR1 SQVTM and CDR2 ANQGSEA. CDR3 size: 14 residues. CDR3 coding DNA: TGCAGCGTTGGGGGGGCGTTAATGAACACTGAAGCTTTCTTT. It translates to CSVGGALMNTEAFF.

The table lists this clonotype with many counts. The chain has TRBV12-3 or TRBV12-4 and TRBJ1-1; D is unclear. Trimming stripped 9 bases from V and 0 bases from J, with 14 bases between. The CDR3 totals 14 residues. This chain's CDR3 is CASSLGTLNTEAFF. CDR3 in DNA: TGTGCCAGTTCGCTTGGTACCTTGAACACTGAAGCTTTCTTT.

This clonotype has only one observation. The chain carries TRBV2 and TRBJ2-2; 7 bases are a match to TRBD1. This CDR3 has 16 amino acids. Germline V gene data show CDR1 as SNHLY and CDR2 as FYNNEI. The J segment lost 2 bases and the V segment lost 5 bases, leaving 8 bases of the junction unmatched. This chain's CDR3 is CASSKEGTDNTGELFF. In DNA form, the CDR3 reads TGTGCCAGCAGTAAAGAGGGGACAGACAACACCGGGGAGCTGTTTTTT. Supplemented by reference TRBV2 and TRBJ2-2, the full variable domain reads EPEVTQTPSHQVTQMGQEVILRCVPISNHLYFYWYRQILGQKVEFLVSFYNNEISEKSEIFDDQFSVERPDGSNFTLKIRSTKLEDSAMYFCASSKEGTDNTGELFFGEGSRLTVL.

In this sample, this clonotype turned up a few times. The rearrangement links TRBV11-1 to TRBJ2-6; 8 bases match TRBD1. Losses at the gene ends were 6 bases for V and 2 bases for J; bases not matched to a gene: 12. The germline V gene encodes CDR1 SGHAT and CDR2 FQDESV (reference sequence). The CDR3 has 18 residues. The CDR3 nucleotides are TGTGCCAGCAGAAAAGACAGGGGAATGAGTGCTGGGGCCAACGTCCTGACTTTC. It specifies CASRKDRGMSAGANVLTF.

V usage is TRBV2 and J usage is TRBJ2-7; TRBD1 is a possible D gene (6 bases). Germline V gene sequence: CDR1 SNHLY, CDR2 FYNNEI. This CDR3 has 13 amino acids. With 3 bases removed from V and 2 bases from J, the gap between germline ends came to 8 bases. For the CDR3, the DNA is TGTGCCAGCAGTGATCAGGGGACCTACGAGCAGTACTTC. Its translation is CASSDQGTYEQYF.

In its sample, this clonotype was seen many times. The rearrangement joins TRBV24-1 to TRBJ2-1; 7 positions agree with TRBD2. The germline V gene encodes CDR1 KGHDR and CDR2 SFDVKD. V shed 2 bases, J shed 5 bases, and the junction held 8 bases outside the gene matches. The CDR3 contains 16 residues. The CDR3 DNA sequence: TGTGCCACCAGTGATTCCATGGGAGGGGCGCACAATGAGCAGTTCTTC. Translated, it gives CATSDSMGGAHNEQFF.

This clonotype was detected ten times or more. The chain recombines TRBV7-9 with TRBJ2-5, with 7 bases identical to TRBD1. Germline V lookup: CDR1 SEHNR, CDR2 FQNEAQ (reference sequence). There are 15 residues in the CDR3. V gave up 3 bases and J gave up 7 bases; unmatched junction bases: 11. CDR3 in DNA: TGTGCCAGCAGCTTTACGGGGACAGCCTCGGGGACCCAGTACTTC. As protein: CASSFTGTASGTQYF.

This clonotype came up many times. CDR3 DNA: TGTGCCAGCAGCTTACTCCTAGCGGGAGCTGAGACCCAGTACTTC. As protein: CASSLLLAGAETQYF. The chain links TRBV7-9 to TRBJ2-5, with 10 nucleotides matching TRBD2. This CDR3 has 15 residues. CDR1 is SEHNR and CDR2 is FQNEAQ in the germline V gene (reference sequence). The junction had 5 bases not matched to a gene; V was cut back by 2 bases and J by 5 bases. The full variable domain, rest sourced from reference TRBV7-9 and TRBJ2-5, is DTGVSQNPRHKITKRGQNVTFRCDPISEHNRLYWYRQTLGQGPEFLTYFQNEAQLEKSRLLSDRFSAERPKGSFSTLEIQRTEQGDSAMYLCASSLLLAGAETQYFGPGTRLLVL.

The genes are TRBV6-1 and TRBJ1-1, with D hard to call. The CDR3 spans 13 residues. Germline CDR1 and CDR2: MNHNS and SASEGT. With 8 bases removed from V and 0 bases from J, the gap between germline ends came to 10 bases. CDR3 region: CASWRIMNTEAFF. The CDR3 DNA sequence: TGTGCCAGCTGGCGGATAATGAACACTGAAGCTTTCTTT.

This clonotype showed up just a few times. DNA for the CDR3: TGCAGCGCCCCCGGTGGGACTAGCCCTTGGGGACAATACAATGAGCAGTTCTTC. It is translated as CSAPGGTSPWGQYNEQFF. This chain uses TRBV29-1 with TRBJ2-1; 9 nucleotides align to TRBD2. This CDR3 has 18 residues. Germline-derived CDR1 and CDR2 are SQVTM and ANQGSEA. Trimming at V came to 7 bases and at J to 4 bases, leaving 20 bases not matched to a gene.

This clonotype has ten or more counts. The chain couples TRBV29-1 to TRBJ2-1; TRBD1 aligns across 10 bases. Trimming removed 8 bases from V and 2 bases from J; junction bases left unmatched: 15. CDR1 is SQVTM, CDR2 ANQGSEA, per germline. The CDR3 loop spans 17 amino acids. The CDR3: CSPRTGGKREPYNEQFF. The DNA of the CDR3 is TGCAGCCCGAGGACAGGGGGAAAGCGGGAGCCCTACAATGAGCAGTTCTTC.

This clonotype was seen a few times. The chain has TRBV5-1 and TRBJ2-7, with TRBD2 matching over 7 bases. CDR3 length: 15 residues. The junction had 10 bases not matched to a gene; V was cut back by 4 bases and J by 3 bases. Germline V lookup: CDR1 SGHRS, CDR2 YFSETQ. CDR3: CASSPLGSGFYEQYF. Written as DNA, the CDR3 is TGCGCCAGCAGCCCGTTGGGTAGCGGGTTCTACGAGCAGTACTTC. Supplemented by reference TRBV5-1 and TRBJ2-7, the full variable domain reads KAGVTQTPRYLIKTRGQQVTLSCSPISGHRSVSWYQQTPGQGLQFLFEYFSETQRNKGNFPGRFSGRQFSNSRSEMNVSTLELGDSALYLCASSPLGSGFYEQYFGPGTRLTVT.

This clonotype was recorded a few times. This chain connects TRBV5-8 to TRBJ2-1; D is unclear. Germline-derived CDR1 and CDR2 are SGHTS and YDEGEE. The CDR3 contains 15 residues. Trimming stripped 0 bases from V and 4 bases from J, with 11 bases between. In DNA form, the CDR3 reads TGTGCCAGCAGCTTGGTAGGTAGCATGTACAATGAGCAGTTCTTC. It yields the protein CASSLVGSMYNEQFF. The full variable domain, rest sourced from reference TRBV5-8 and TRBJ2-1, is EAGVTQSPTHLIKTRGQQATLRCSPISGHTSVYWYQQALGLGLQFLLWYDEGEERNRGNFPPRFSGRQFPNYSSELNVNALELEDSALYLCASSLVGSMYNEQFFGPGTRLTVL.

This clonotype was found many times. The chain joins TRBV12-3 or TRBV12-4 to TRBJ2-5; TRBD2 agrees at 14 bases. With V trimmed by 5 bases and J by 4 bases, 0 bases remained unmatched. This CDR3 contains 14 residues. CDR3 sequence: CASSGLAGGETQYF. The CDR3, as DNA: TGTGCCAGCAGTGGACTAGCGGGAGGAGAGACCCAGTACTTC.